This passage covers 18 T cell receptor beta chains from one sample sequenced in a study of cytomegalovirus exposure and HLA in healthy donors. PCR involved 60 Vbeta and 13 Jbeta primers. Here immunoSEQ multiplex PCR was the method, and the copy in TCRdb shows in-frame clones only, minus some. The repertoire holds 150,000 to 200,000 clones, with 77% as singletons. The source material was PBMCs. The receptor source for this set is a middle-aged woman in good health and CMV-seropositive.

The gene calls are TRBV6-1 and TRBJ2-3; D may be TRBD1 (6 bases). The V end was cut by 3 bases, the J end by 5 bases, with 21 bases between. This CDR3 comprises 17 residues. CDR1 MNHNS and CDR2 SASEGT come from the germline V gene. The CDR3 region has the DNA TGTGCCAGCAGTGACCCTACCGGGACAAAGACCAGAGATACGCAGTATTTT. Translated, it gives CASSDPTGTKTRDTQYF.

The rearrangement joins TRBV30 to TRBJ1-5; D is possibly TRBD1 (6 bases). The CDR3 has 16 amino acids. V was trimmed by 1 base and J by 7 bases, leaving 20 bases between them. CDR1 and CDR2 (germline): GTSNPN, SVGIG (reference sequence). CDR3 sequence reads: CAWSEEGIRGWQPQHF. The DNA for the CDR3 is TGTGCCTGGAGTGAAGAAGGTATCAGGGGTTGGCAGCCCCAGCATTTT. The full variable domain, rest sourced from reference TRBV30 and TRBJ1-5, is SQTIHQWPATLVQPVGSPLSLECTVEGTSNPNLYWYRQAAGRGLQLLFYSVGIGQISSEVPQNLSASRPQDRQFILSSKKLLLSDSGFYLCAWSEEGIRGWQPQHFGDGTRLSIL.

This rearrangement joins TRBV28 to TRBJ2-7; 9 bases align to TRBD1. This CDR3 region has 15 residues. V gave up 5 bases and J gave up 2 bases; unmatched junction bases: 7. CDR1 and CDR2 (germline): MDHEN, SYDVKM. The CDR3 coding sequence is TGTGCCAGCAGTACCCCGGGACAGGGTACCTACGAGCAGTACTTC. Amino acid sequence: CASSTPGQGTYEQYF.

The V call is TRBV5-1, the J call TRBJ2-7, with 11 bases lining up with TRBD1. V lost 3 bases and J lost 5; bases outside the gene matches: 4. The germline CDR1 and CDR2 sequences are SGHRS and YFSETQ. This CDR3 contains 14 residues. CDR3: CASSSDRGLNEQYF. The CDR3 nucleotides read TGCGCCAGCAGCTCGGACAGGGGGCTCAACGAGCAGTACTTC.

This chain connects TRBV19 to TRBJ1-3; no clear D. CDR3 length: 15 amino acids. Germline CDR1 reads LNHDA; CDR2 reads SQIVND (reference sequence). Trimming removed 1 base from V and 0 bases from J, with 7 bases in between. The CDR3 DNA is TGTGCCAGTAGTATAGGTGGCAGCTCTGGAAACACCATATATTTT. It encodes CASSIGGSSGNTIYF.

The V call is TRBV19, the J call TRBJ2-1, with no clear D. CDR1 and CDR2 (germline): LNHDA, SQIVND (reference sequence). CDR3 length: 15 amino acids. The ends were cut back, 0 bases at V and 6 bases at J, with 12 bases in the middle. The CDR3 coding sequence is TGTGCCAGTAGTATAGATCACTTCGTTGCCAATGAGCAGTTCTTC. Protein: CASSIDHFVANEQFF.

The CDR3 protein is CASTPSERLPYEQYF. CDR3 nucleotides: TGTGCCAGCACCCCCTCGGAGCGGCTACCCTACGAGCAGTACTTC. V is TRBV28 and J is TRBJ2-7, with D possibly being TRBD2 (5 bases). The germline V and J ends were trimmed by 7 bases and 2 bases, with 18 bases remaining between them. CDR3 length: 15 amino acids. CDR1 and CDR2 from the germline V gene are MDHEN and SYDVKM.

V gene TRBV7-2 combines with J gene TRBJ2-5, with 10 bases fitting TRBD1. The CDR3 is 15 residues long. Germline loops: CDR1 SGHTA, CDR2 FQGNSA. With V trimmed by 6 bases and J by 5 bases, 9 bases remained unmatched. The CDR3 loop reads CASSWGQGRIETQYF. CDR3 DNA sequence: TGTGCCAGCAGTTGGGGACAGGGGAGGATCGAGACCCAGTACTTC. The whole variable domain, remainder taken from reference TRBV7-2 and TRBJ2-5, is GAGVSQSPSNKVTEKGKDVELRCDPISGHTALYWYRQSLGQGLEFLIYFQGNSAPDKSGLPSDRFSAERTGGSVSTLTIQRTQQEDSAVYLCASSWGQGRIETQYFGPGTRLLVL.

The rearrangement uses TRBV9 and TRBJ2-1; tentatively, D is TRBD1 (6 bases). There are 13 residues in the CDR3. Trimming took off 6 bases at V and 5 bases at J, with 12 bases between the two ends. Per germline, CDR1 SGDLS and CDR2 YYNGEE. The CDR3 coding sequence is TGTGCCAGCACCGGGACACTACACAATGAGCAGTTCTTC. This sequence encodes CASTGTLHNEQFF. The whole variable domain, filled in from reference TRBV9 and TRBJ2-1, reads DSGVTQTPKHLITATGQRVTLRCSPRSGDLSVYWYQQSLDQGLQFLIQYYNGEERAKGNILERFSAQQFPDLHSELNLSSLELGDSALYFCASTGTLHNEQFFGPGTRLTVL.

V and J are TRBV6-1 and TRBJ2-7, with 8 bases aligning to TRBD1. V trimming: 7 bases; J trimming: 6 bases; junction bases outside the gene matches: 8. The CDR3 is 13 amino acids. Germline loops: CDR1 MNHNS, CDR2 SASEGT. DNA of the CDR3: TGTGCCAGCAACGACCAGGGGGCTGTCGAGCAGTACTTC. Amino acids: CASNDQGAVEQYF.

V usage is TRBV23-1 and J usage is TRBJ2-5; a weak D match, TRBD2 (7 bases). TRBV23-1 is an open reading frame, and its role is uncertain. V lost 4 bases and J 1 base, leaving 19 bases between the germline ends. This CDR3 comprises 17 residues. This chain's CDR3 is CASSRSYRGAVQETQYF. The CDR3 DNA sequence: TGCGCCAGCAGTCGAAGTTACCGGGGGGCCGTCCAAGAGACCCAGTACTTC.

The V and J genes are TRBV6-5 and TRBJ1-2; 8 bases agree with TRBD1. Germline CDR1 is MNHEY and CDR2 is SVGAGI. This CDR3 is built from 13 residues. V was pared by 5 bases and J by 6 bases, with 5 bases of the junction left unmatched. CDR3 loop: CASSRQGYDGYTF. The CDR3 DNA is TGTGCCAGCAGTCGACAGGGGTACGATGGCTACACCTTC.

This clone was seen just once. The CDR3 DNA sequence: TGCGCCAGCACCCCCGCGGGGGGCGCGAACACCGGGGAGCTGTTTTTT. This gives the protein CASTPAGGANTGELFF. The chain uses TRBV4-3 and TRBJ2-2, with 8 bases that match TRBD2. V lost 7 bases to trimming and J lost 0 bases; unmatched junction nucleotides: 7. This CDR3 is built from 16 residues. Germline CDR1 and CDR2: LGHNA and YSLEER.

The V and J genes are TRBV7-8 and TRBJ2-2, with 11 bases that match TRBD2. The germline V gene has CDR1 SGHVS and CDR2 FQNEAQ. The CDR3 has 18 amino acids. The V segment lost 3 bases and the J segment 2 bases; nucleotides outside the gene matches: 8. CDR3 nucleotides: TGTGCCAGCAGCTTTTCGCTAGCGGGGGGACTAAACACCGGGGAGCTGTTTTTT. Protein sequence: CASSFSLAGGLNTGELFF. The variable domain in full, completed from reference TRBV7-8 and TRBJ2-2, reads GAGVSQSPRYKVAKRGQDVALRCDPISGHVSLFWYQQALGQGPEFLTYFQNEAQLDKSGLPSDRFFAERPEGSVSTLKIQRTQQEDSAVYLCASSFSLAGGLNTGELFFGEGSRLTVL.

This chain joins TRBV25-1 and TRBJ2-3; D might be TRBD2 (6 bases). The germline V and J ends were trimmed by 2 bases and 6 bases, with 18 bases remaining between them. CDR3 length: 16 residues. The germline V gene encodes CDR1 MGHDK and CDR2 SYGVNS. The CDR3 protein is CASSEPLETRKDTQYF. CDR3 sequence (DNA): TGTGCCAGCAGTGAACCCCTCGAGACTAGGAAGGATACGCAGTATTTT.

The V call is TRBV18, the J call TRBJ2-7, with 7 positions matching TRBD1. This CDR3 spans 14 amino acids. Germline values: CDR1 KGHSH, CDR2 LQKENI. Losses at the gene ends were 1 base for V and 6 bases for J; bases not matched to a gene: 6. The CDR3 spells CASSPLGTEGEQYF. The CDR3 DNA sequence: TGTGCCAGCTCACCACTTGGGACAGAGGGCGAGCAGTACTTC.

This chain's CDR3 is CARSHDLPVRRETQYF. As DNA, the CDR3 is TGTGCCAGAAGCCACGATTTACCCGTCCGGAGGGAGACCCAGTACTTC. J is TRBJ2-5 and V is TRBV5-3, with D possibly TRBD2 on 5 matching bases. TRBV5-3 is an open reading frame, and its role is uncertain. This CDR3 contains 16 residues. Trimming removed 4 bases from V and 5 bases from J, with 21 bases in between.

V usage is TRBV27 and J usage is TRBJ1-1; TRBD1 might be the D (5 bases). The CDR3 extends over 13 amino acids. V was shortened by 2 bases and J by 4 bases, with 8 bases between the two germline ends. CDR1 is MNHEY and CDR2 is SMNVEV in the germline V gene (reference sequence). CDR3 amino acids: CASSLNGGTEAFF. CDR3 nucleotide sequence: TGTGCCAGCAGTTTAAACGGGGGCACTGAAGCTTTCTTT.